One sample yielded the 11 T cell receptor beta chains listed below, sequenced in a study of identical twins. MiXCR, applied by TCRdb to the 5' RACE reads, yields one record per CDR3 protein. The profile covers 640,000 or so distinct CDR3 sequences, with around 6.1% appearing a single time and around 2% taken by the ten largest. Sequencing used naive T cells sorted from blood. These receptors came from a man aged 18 to 29 in good health.

This chain uses TRBV2 with TRBJ1-3; TRBD1 might be the D (6 bases). The CDR3 runs to 15 residues. Germline CDR1 reads SNHLY; CDR2 reads FYNNEI. V lost 6 bases, J lost 0 bases, and 12 bases lay in between. CDR3 coding DNA: TGTGCCAGCAGATTTGACAGGAGCTCTGGAAACACCATATATTTT. This sequence encodes CASRFDRSSGNTIYF. Full variable domain (rest looked up from reference TRBV2 and TRBJ1-3): EPEVTQTPSHQVTQMGQEVILRCVPISNHLYFYWYRQILGQKVEFLVSFYNNEISEKSEIFDDQFSVERPDGSNFTLKIRSTKLEDSAMYFCASRFDRSSGNTIYFGEGSWLTVV.

This clonotype was recorded many times. The gene calls are TRBV12-3 or TRBV12-4 and TRBJ2-7, with TRBD2 as a possible D gene (5 bases). The V gene lost 7 bases and the J gene lost 4 bases, with 11 bases spanning the gap. This CDR3 is built from 12 residues. CDR3: CASTVGEYEQYF. Here the CDR3 DNA reads TGTGCCAGCACTGTGGGAGAGTACGAGCAGTACTTC.

This clonotype came up many times. The chain carries TRBV20-1 and TRBJ2-4; tentative D call: TRBD2 (5 bases). The CDR3 has 18 amino acids. Trimming took off 0 bases at V and 1 base at J, with 19 bases between the two ends. The germline V gene has CDR1 DFQATT and CDR2 SNEGSKA (reference sequence). For the CDR3, the DNA is TGCAGTGCTAGAGAAGAACTAGGGCTGGCGGCGGCCAAAAACATTCAGTACTTC. Residues: CSAREELGLAAAKNIQYF.

The table lists this clonotype with a few counts. CDR3 protein: CASSLGLRQLVPPYNEQFF. CDR3 nucleotides: TGCGCCAGCAGCTTGGGTCTAAGGCAACTTGTCCCCCCTTACAATGAGCAGTTCTTC. The J gene is TRBJ2-1, the V gene TRBV5-1; D remains unclear. Trimming pared 0 bases from V and 4 bases from J, leaving 23 bases between. The CDR3 totals 19 residues. Germline V CDR1 and CDR2: SGHRS, YFSETQ.

The sample holds many counts of this clonotype. This chain links TRBV5-1 with TRBJ2-1, with D uncertain. The germline V and J ends were trimmed by 0 bases and 9 bases, with 10 bases remaining between them. The CDR3 totals 13 residues. Germline CDR1 SGHRS, CDR2 YFSETQ. For the CDR3, the DNA is TGCGCCAGCAGCTTGGCCAAAGCTATTGAGCAGTTCTTC. Residues: CASSLAKAIEQFF. Full variable domain (remainder filled in from reference TRBV5-1 and TRBJ2-1): KAGVTQTPRYLIKTRGQQVTLSCSPISGHRSVSWYQQTPGQGLQFLFEYFSETQRNKGNFPGRFSGRQFSNSRSEMNVSTLELGDSALYLCASSLAKAIEQFFGPGTRLTVL.

This clonotype was found many times. The V call is TRBV6-1, the J call TRBJ1-5; TRBD1 agrees at 7 bases. Unmatched junction bases numbered 14, after V lost 5 bases and J lost 7 bases. There are 16 residues in the CDR3. Germline CDR1 and CDR2: MNHNS and SASEGT. CDR3 in DNA: TGTGCCAGCAGTCCTCCACGCAGGGGGTTTAGACAGCCCCAGCATTTT. This encodes CASSPPRRGFRQPQHF.

Only a few counts were recorded for this clonotype. The chain employs TRBV6-1 and TRBJ2-2; D remains unclear. The CDR3 covers 14 residues. Germline loops: CDR1 MNHNS, CDR2 SASEGT. The V gene lost 4 bases and the J gene lost 1 base, with 7 bases spanning the gap. The CDR3 DNA reads as TGTGCCAGCAGTGGGCAGATGAACACCGGGGAGCTGTTTTTT. This codes for CASSGQMNTGELFF.

This clonotype was seen a few times. This chain links TRBV10-3 with TRBJ2-5; 11 bases map to TRBD2. Germline V gene sequence: CDR1 ENHRY, CDR2 SYGVKD. Germline trimming cut 0 bases from V and 2 bases from J; bases unmatched to any gene: 5. The CDR3 loop spans 17 amino acids. CDR3 protein: CAISESSSGGAQETQYF. The CDR3 nucleotides read TGTGCCATCAGTGAGTCGAGTAGCGGGGGGGCACAAGAGACCCAGTACTTC.

This clonotype has ten or more counts. The rearrangement links TRBV28 to TRBJ1-5; 10 nucleotides align to TRBD1. This CDR3 contains 18 residues. V was clipped by 2 bases and J by 1 base; unmatched bases: 8. CDR1 and CDR2 (germline): MDHEN, SYDVKM. CDR3 nucleotides: TGTGCCAGCAGTTTAACGGGACAGGGGTTAAGAAGCAATCAGCCCCAGCATTTT. As protein: CASSLTGQGLRSNQPQHF.

This clonotype was counted a few times. The J gene is TRBJ2-5, the V gene TRBV30, with a weak D call TRBD1 (5 bases). The V gene lost 5 bases and the J gene lost 2 bases, with 12 bases spanning the gap. CDR1 GTSNPN and CDR2 SVGIG come from the germline V gene (reference sequence). The CDR3 consists of 13 residues. The CDR3 nucleotides are TGTGCCTGGGTGGGGCGAGCGCAAGAGACCCAGTACTTC. Protein product: CAWVGRAQETQYF.

In this sample, this clonotype turned up many times. CDR3 residues: CASSFERALGSTDTQYF. CDR3 DNA sequence: TGCGCCAGCAGCTTTGAGCGGGCCCTCGGGAGTACAGATACGCAGTATTTT. The chain uses TRBV5-1 and TRBJ2-3, with TRBD2 as a possible D gene (6 bases). Germline V gives CDR1 SGHRS, CDR2 YFSETQ. Trimming shortened V by 2 bases and J by 3 bases, and 19 bases separated the two germline ends. The length of the CDR3 is 17 residues.